The clone carrying this T cell receptor (beta chain) was recorded many times. What it binds is not known. TCRdb reanalysed the 5' RACE reads using MiXCR and keeps one entry per CDR3 protein. This table holds a few hundred thousand distinct CDR3 sequences, around 19% found once. The V end lost 2 bases, the J end lost 4 bases, and 4 bases lay between the germline ends. The CDR3 has 12 amino acids. The germline V gene encodes CDR1 SEHNR and CDR2 FQNEAQ (reference sequence). The record originates from a study of T cells after yellow fever vaccination. Study overall: In the case of low-cell-number fractions, SMART-Seq v4 Ultra Low Input was used for preparation.

Study-level results: Researchers noted that a small share of clonotypes showed up in both CD4 and CD8 compartments.

Sequencing was performed on PBMCs, taken before the yellow fever booster vaccination. V gene TRBV7-9 combines with J gene TRBJ2-3; the D is unclear. The clonotype originates from a young man who received the YFV17D yellow fever vaccine. For the CDR3, the DNA is TGTGCCAGCAGCTTAACGGCAGATACGCAGTATTTT. This translates into CASSLTADTQYF.